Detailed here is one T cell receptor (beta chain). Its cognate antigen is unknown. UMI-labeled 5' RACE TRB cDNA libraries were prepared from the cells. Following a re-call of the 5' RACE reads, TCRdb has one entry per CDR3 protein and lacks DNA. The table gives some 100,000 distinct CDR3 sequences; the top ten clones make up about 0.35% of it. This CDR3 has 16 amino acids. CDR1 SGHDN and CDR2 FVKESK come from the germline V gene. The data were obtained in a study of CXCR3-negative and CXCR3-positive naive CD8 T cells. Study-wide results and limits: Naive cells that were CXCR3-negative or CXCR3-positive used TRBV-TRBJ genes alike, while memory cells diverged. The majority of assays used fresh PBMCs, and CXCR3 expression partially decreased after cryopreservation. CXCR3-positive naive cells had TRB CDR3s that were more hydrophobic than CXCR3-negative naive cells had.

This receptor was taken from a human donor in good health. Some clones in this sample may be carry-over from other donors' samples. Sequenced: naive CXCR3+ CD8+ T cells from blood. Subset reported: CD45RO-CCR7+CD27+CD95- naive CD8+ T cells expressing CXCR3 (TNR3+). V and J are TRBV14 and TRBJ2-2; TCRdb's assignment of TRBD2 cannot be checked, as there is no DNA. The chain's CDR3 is CASSQRLSGYTGELFF.